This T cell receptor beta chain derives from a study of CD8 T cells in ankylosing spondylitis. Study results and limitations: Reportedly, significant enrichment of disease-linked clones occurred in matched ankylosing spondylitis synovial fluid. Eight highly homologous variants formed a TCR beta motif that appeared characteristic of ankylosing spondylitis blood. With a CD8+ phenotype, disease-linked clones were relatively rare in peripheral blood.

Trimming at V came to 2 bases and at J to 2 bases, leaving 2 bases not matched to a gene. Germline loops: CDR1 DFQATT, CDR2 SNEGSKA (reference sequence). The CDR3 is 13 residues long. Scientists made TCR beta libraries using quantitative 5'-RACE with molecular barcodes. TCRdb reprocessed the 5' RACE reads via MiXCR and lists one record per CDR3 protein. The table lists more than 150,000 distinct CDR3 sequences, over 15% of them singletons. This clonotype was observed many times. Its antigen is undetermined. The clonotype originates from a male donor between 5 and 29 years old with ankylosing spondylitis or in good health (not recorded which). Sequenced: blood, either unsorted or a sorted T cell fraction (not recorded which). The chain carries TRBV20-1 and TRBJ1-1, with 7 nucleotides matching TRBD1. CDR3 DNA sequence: TGCAGTGCTAGACGACAGGGTAACACTGAAGCTTTCTTT. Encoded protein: CSARRQGNTEAFF.